This TCR beta chain was sequenced in a study of blood T cells in healthy people across ages. Study-wide results and limits: Compared with aged donors, long-lived donors showed fewer expanded clones, suggesting selection. The fall in TCR beta diversity per million T cells was roughly linear with age.

V was shortened by 6 bases and J by 0 bases, with 15 bases between the two germline ends. The CDR3 totals 16 residues. Next came a second PCR, run for about 7 to 11 cycles, which used a sample-barcoded 5' primer along with a J-beta primer mix. TCRdb independently ran MiXCR on the 5' RACE reads; one entry per CDR3 protein. This sample has approximately 850,000 distinct CDR3 sequences; about 62% occur once, and the top ten carry about 20%. This clonotype showed up just a few times. The target antigen is unknown. The origin of this receptor is a man younger than 40 in good health. This rearrangement joins TRBV12-3 or TRBV12-4 to TRBJ2-1, with D perhaps matching TRBD2 (6 bases). Sample: blood. As DNA, the CDR3 is TGTGCCAGCAGCAACCCGGGACTCAGCTCCTACAATGAGCAGTTCTTC. It encodes CASSNPGLSSYNEQFF.